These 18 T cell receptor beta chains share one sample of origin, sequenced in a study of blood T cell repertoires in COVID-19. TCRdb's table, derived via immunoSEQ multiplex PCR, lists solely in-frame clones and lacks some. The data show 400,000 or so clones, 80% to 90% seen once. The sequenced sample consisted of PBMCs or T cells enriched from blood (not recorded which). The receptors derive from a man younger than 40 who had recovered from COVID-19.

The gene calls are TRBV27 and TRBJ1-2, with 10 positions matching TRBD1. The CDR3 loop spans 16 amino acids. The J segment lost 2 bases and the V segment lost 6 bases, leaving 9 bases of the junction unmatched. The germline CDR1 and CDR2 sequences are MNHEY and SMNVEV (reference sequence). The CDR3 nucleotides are TGTGCCAGCAGAACCGGGACAGGGGCTTTAAACTATGGCTACACCTTC. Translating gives CASRTGTGALNYGYTF.

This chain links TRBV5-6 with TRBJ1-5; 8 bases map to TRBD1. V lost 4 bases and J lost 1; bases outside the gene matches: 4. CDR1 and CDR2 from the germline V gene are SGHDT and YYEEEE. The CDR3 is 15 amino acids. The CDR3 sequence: CASSRGQASNQPQHF. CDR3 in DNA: TGTGCCAGCAGCCGGGGACAGGCAAGCAATCAGCCCCAGCATTTT.

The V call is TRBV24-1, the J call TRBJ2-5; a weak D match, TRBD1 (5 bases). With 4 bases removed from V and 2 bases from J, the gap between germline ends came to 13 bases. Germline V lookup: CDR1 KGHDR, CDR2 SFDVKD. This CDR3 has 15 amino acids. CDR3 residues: CATSDHRQSQETQYF. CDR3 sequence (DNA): TGTGCCACCAGTGACCACCGACAGAGTCAAGAGACCCAGTACTTC.

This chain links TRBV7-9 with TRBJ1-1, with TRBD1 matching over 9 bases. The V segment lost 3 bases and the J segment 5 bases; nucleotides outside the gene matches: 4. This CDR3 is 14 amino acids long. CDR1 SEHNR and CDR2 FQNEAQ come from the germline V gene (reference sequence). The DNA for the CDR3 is TGTGCCAGCAGCTTTCGACAGGGGGTAACTGAAGCTTTCTTT. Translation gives CASSFRQGVTEAFF.

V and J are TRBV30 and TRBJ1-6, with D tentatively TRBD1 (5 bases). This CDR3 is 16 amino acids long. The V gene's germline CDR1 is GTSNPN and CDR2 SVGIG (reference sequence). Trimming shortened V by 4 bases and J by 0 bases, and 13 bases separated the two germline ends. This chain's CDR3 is CAWNENRSSYNSPLHF. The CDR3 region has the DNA TGTGCCTGGAACGAAAACAGGAGCTCCTATAATTCACCCCTCCACTTT.

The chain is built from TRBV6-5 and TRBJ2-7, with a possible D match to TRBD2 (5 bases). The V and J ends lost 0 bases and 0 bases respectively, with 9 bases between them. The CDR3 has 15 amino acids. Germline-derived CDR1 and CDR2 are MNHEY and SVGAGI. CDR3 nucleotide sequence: TGTGCCAGCAGTTACTCCCGGGCGGGCTCCTACGAGCAGTACTTC. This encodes CASSYSRAGSYEQYF.

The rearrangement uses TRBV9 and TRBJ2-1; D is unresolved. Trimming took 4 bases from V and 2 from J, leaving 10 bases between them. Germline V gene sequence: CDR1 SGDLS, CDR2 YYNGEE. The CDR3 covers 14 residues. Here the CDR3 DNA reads TGTGCCAGCAGCAAACTCGATACCTACAATGAGCAGTTCTTC. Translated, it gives CASSKLDTYNEQFF. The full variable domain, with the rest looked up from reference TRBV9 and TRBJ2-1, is DSGVTQTPKHLITATGQRVTLRCSPRSGDLSVYWYQQSLDQGLQFLIQYYNGEERAKGNILERFSAQQFPDLHSELNLSSLELGDSALYFCASSKLDTYNEQFFGPGTRLTVL.

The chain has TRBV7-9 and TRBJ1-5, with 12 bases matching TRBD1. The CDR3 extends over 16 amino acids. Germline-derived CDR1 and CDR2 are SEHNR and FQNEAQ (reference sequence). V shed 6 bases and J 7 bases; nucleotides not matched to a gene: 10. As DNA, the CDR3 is TGTGCCAGCAGTTTGGGACCGGGACAGGGGGCCCAGCCCCAGCATTTT. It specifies CASSLGPGQGAQPQHF.

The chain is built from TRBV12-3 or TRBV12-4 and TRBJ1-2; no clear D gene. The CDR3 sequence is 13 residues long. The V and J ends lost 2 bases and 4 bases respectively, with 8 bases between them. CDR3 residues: CASSLLVAYGYTF. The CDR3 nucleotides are TGTGCCAGCAGTTTATTAGTAGCCTATGGCTACACCTTC.

The CDR3 nucleotides read TGCGCCAGCAGCCCAGCGGGACCAATGGGACTAGCGGGAGGAAGCTACAATGAGCAGTTCTTC. This encodes CASSPAGPMGLAGGSYNEQFF. This chain joins TRBV5-1 and TRBJ2-1; 15 positions match TRBD2. Germline CDR1 and CDR2: SGHRS and YFSETQ. V trimming: 4 bases; J trimming: 3 bases; junction bases outside the gene matches: 17. The CDR3 covers 21 residues.

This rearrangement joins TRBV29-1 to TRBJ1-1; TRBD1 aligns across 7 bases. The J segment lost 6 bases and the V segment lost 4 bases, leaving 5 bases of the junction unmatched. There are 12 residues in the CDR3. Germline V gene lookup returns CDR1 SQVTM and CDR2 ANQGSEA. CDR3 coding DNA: TGCAGCGTTGGCCAGGGGGTCGCTGAAGCTTTCTTT. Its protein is CSVGQGVAEAFF.

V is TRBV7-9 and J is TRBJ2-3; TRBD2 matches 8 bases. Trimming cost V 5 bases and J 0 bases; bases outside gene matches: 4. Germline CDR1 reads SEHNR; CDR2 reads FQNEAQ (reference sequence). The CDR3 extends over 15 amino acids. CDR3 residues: CASSLPSGSTDTQYF. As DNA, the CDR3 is TGTGCCAGCAGCCTGCCTAGCGGGAGCACAGATACGCAGTATTTT.

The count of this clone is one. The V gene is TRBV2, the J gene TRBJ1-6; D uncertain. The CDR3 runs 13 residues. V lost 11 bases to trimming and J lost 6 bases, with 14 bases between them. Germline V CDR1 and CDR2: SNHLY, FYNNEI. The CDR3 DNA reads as TGTGCCGGAAAACCCGCGGGTAATTCACCCCTCCACTTT. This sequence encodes CAGKPAGNSPLHF.

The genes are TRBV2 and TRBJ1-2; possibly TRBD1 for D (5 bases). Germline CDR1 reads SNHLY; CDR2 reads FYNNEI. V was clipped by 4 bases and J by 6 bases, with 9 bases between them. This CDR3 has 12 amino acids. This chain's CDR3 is CASSVKGNGYTF. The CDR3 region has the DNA TGTGCCAGCAGTGTGAAGGGGAATGGCTACACCTTC. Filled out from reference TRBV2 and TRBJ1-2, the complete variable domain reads EPEVTQTPSHQVTQMGQEVILRCVPISNHLYFYWYRQILGQKVEFLVSFYNNEISEKSEIFDDQFSVERPDGSNFTLKIRSTKLEDSAMYFCASSVKGNGYTFGSGTRLTVV.

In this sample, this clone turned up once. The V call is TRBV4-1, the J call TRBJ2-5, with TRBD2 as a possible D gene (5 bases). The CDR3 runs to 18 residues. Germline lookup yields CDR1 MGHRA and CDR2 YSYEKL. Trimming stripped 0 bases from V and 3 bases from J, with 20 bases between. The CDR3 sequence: CASSQDLADYVGEETQYF. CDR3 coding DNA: TGCGCCAGCAGCCAAGATCTCGCAGACTACGTAGGAGAAGAGACCCAGTACTTC.

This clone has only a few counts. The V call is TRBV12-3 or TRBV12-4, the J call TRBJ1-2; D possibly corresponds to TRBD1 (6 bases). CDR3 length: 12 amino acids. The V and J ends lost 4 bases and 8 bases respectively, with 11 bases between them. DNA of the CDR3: TGTGCCAGCAGTTCGGACAGTCTCGGCTACACCTTC. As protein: CASSSDSLGYTF.

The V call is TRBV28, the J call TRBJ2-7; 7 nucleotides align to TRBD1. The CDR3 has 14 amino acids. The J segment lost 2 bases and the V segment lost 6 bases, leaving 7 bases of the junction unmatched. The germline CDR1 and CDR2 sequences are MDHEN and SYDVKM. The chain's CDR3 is CASRPQDRPYEQYF. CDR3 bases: TGTGCCAGCAGACCCCAGGACAGGCCCTACGAGCAGTACTTC.

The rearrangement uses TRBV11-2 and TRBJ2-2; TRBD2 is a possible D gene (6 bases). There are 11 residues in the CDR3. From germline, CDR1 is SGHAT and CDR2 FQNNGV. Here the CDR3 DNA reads TGTGTCGTAGCGGAATTCGAGGAGCTGTTTTTT. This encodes CVVAEFEELFF.